Below are 5 T cell receptor beta chains sequenced from a single sample in a study of blood T cell repertoires in COVID-19. The table came from immunoSEQ multiplex PCR; TCRdb's copy has only in-frame clones and leaves some out. The sample lists 90,000 to 130,000 clones, roughly 84% seen once, with less than 1.5% in the top ten. The sample was peripheral blood. The receptor set was obtained from a man in his forties with acute or convalescent COVID-19.

This chain links TRBV19 with TRBJ1-5, with a tentative D call TRBD1 (5 bases). The CDR3 length is 14 residues. With 7 bases removed from V and 2 bases from J, the gap between germline ends came to 12 bases. The germline gives CDR1 LNHDA, CDR2 SQIVND (reference sequence). As DNA, the CDR3 is TGTGCCAGTAAGCAGGGCGGCGGCAATCAGCCCCAGCATTTT. Its translation is CASKQGGGNQPQHF.

The chain carries TRBV19 and TRBJ2-1; TRBD2 agrees at 9 bases. This CDR3 spans 15 amino acids. Trimming took 6 bases from V and 5 from J; bases not matched to a gene: 8. The germline V gene has CDR1 LNHDA and CDR2 SQIVND (reference sequence). The CDR3 nucleotides are TGTGCCAGTAGGGGTAGCGGGAGTGGGGACAATGAGCAGTTCTTC. It is translated as CASRGSGSGDNEQFF.

The gene calls are TRBV5-1 and TRBJ2-7; D not certain. CDR3 size: 16 residues. CDR1 and CDR2 (germline): SGHRS, YFSETQ. V was clipped by 2 bases and J by 1 base, with 16 bases between them. Here the CDR3 reads CASSLRIPSDSYEQYF. The CDR3 DNA is TGCGCCAGCAGCTTAAGGATCCCCAGCGATTCCTACGAGCAGTACTTC.

The rearrangement joins TRBV29-1 to TRBJ1-1, with a weak D call TRBD1 (6 bases). The CDR3 has 13 residues. V was pared by 1 base and J by 3 bases, with 9 bases between. Germline V gene sequence: CDR1 SQVTM, CDR2 ANQGSEA. In nucleotides, the CDR3 is TGCAGCGTTGAAGGAGGGGGGGACACTGAAGCTTTCTTT. It specifies CSVEGGGDTEAFF. Supplemented by reference TRBV29-1 and TRBJ1-1, the full variable domain reads SAVISQKPSRDICQRGTSLTIQCQVDSQVTMMFWYRQQPGQSLTLIATANQGSEATYESGFVIDKFPISRPNLTFSTLTVSNMSPEDSSIYLCSVEGGGDTEAFFGQGTRLTVV.

The chain recombines TRBV9 with TRBJ1-5; D call uncertain. V lost 4 bases, J lost 15 bases, and 14 bases lay in between. Germline V gives CDR1 SGDLS, CDR2 YYNGEE. The CDR3 is 11 amino acids. Here the CDR3 reads CASSPRGWAHF. The CDR3 nucleotides are TGTGCCAGCAGCCCACGAGGGTGGGCGCATTTT.